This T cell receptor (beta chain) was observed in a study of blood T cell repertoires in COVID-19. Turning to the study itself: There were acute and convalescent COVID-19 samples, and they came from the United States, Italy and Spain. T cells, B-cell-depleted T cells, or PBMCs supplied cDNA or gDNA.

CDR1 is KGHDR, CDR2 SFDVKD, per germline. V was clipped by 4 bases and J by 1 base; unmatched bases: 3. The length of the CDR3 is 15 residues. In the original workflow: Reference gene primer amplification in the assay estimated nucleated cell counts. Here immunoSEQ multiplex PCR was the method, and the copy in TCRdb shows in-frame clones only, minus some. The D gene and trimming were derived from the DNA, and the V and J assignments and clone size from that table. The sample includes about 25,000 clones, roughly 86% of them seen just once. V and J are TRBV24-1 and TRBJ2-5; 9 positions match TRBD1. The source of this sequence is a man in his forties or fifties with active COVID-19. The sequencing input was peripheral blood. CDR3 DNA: TGTGCCACCAGTGACCGGGACAGGGCCCAAGAGACCCAGTACTTC. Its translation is CATSDRDRAQETQYF.